This T cell receptor (beta chain) is from a study of T cells after yellow fever vaccination. Points from the study as a whole: Sorted repertoires could include abundant contaminating clonotypes from bulk cells.

In regard to this clonotype: The antigen remains unidentified.

Universal primer sites and UMIs were introduced during 5'RACE template-switching synthesis of TCR cDNA. In TCRdb, the 5' RACE reads were re-called with MiXCR into one record per CDR3 protein. The sample lists roughly 340,000 distinct CDR3 sequences; 3% to 4.5% were seen once. The sample here was PBMCs, taken 5 days after the yellow fever booster vaccination. The TCR sequence derives from a man younger than 35 who received the YFV17D yellow fever vaccine.

The CDR3, as DNA: TGTGCCAGCATTGTGACTAGCGGGGCCAATGAGCAGTTCTTC. Residues: CASIVTSGANEQFF. The chain is built from TRBV2 and TRBJ2-1, with 11 bases that match TRBD2. The germline V gene encodes CDR1 SNHLY and CDR2 FYNNEI. The CDR3 runs 14 residues. V was clipped by 7 bases and J by 6 bases; unmatched bases: 5.